These 26 T cell receptor beta chains originate from one sample sequenced in a study of identical twins. Via MiXCR, TCRdb re-called the 5' RACE reads, giving one row per CDR3 protein. The sample yields about 210,000 distinct CDR3 sequences, over 8% seen once. Sequences were obtained from memory (CD45RO+) T cells sorted from blood. These receptors were obtained from a woman aged 18-29 years in good health.

This clonotype was seen many times. For the CDR3, the DNA is TGTGCCAGCAGTCTCGGGGGACCAAACTCTGGAAACACCATATATTTT. This encodes CASSLGGPNSGNTIYF. This sequence joins TRBV12-3 or TRBV12-4 and TRBJ1-3; a weak D match, TRBD1 (5 bases). The CDR3 is 16 amino acids. Trimming removed 5 bases from V and 0 bases from J, with 14 bases in between.

The chain carries TRBV12-3 or TRBV12-4 and TRBJ2-6; possible D gene TRBD2, 6 bases. V was trimmed by 7 bases and J by 1 base, leaving 11 bases between them. The CDR3 is 15 residues long. In DNA, the CDR3 is TGTGCCAGCACCCCCGGGGGATCTGGGGCCAACGTCCTGACTTTC. Translation: CASTPGGSGANVLTF.

There are many counts of this clonotype. The chain links TRBV29-1 to TRBJ2-3, with D maybe TRBD2 (6 bases). This CDR3 has 14 residues. V lost 6 bases and J lost 3, with 16 bases in between. Looked up from germline, CDR1 is SQVTM and CDR2 is ANQGSEA. CDR3 DNA sequence: TGCAGCGTGACCGGGGTGGGGAGGACAGATACGCAGTATTTT. Its translation: CSVTGVGRTDTQYF.

The rearrangement links TRBV10-3 to TRBJ1-2; D is uncertain. In germline, CDR1 is ENHRY, CDR2 SYGVKD. This CDR3 is 12 amino acids long. Trimming pared 4 bases from V and 5 bases from J, leaving 8 bases between. As DNA, the CDR3 is TGTGCCATCAGTGCCAACAGTTATGGCTACACCTTC. It translates to CAISANSYGYTF.

The V and J genes are TRBV6-6 and TRBJ2-7; D gene ambiguous. Deletions cut 11 bases from V and 1 base from J, with 9 bases between. Germline V gives CDR1 MNHNY, CDR2 SVGAGI (reference sequence). This CDR3 contains 11 residues. For the CDR3, the DNA is TGTGCCGCTGGACGGTCCTACGAGCAGTACTTC. This sequence encodes CAAGRSYEQYF.

This clonotype was counted only a few times. The chain has TRBV14 and TRBJ2-3; 7 nucleotides agree with TRBD2. The V gene's germline CDR1 is SGHDN and CDR2 FVKESK. J was trimmed by 2 bases and V by 5 bases; bases with no gene match: 10. This CDR3 region has 16 residues. CDR3: CASSYLGGSVTDTQYF. In nucleotides, the CDR3 is TGTGCCAGCAGCTACCTCGGCGGGAGCGTCACAGATACGCAGTATTTT. The entire variable domain, with the rest obtained from reference TRBV14 and TRBJ2-3, is as follows: EAGVTQFPSHSVIEKGQTVTLRCDPISGHDNLYWYRRVMGKEIKFLLHFVKESKQDESGMPNNRFLAERTGGTYSTLKVQPAELEDSGVYFCASSYLGGSVTDTQYFGPGTRLTVL.

This clonotype has ten or more counts. The chain carries TRBV12-3 or TRBV12-4 and TRBJ1-5; tentative D call: TRBD1 (5 bases). V shed 4 bases and J shed 7 bases, with 14 bases lying between them. This CDR3 comprises 14 residues. The CDR3 DNA is TGTGCCAGCAGTTCTGGGGGGACCCGGCAGCCCCAGCATTTT. Translated: CASSSGGTRQPQHF.

The table lists this clonotype with a few counts. The V and J genes are TRBV20-1 and TRBJ2-1; 13 bases agree with TRBD2. Germline-derived CDR1 and CDR2 are DFQATT and SNEGSKA (reference sequence). V gave up 6 bases and J gave up 4 bases; unmatched junction bases: 9. The CDR3 runs to 16 residues. CDR3 DNA: TGCAGTGCCCGCCCCACTAGCGGGGGGGGTTACAATGAGCAGTTCTTC. Its translation: CSARPTSGGGYNEQFF.

The J gene is TRBJ1-2, the V gene TRBV6-5; 7 bases are shared with TRBD1. Unmatched junction bases numbered 10, after V lost 2 bases and J lost 4 bases. Germline lookup yields CDR1 MNHEY and CDR2 SVGAGI. This CDR3 region has 16 residues. CDR3 residues: CASSYLPVDRAYGYTF. CDR3 in DNA: TGTGCCAGCAGTTACCTTCCCGTCGACAGGGCCTATGGCTACACCTTC.

This clonotype appeared a few times. The chain employs TRBV7-2 and TRBJ2-5; D remains ambiguous. This CDR3 is 13 amino acids long. Germline assignment: CDR1 SGHTA and CDR2 FQGNSA. Trimming took off 4 bases at V and 4 bases at J, with 10 bases between the two ends. CDR3 loop: CASSWTPGETQYF. CDR3 nucleotides: TGTGCCAGCAGCTGGACCCCCGGAGAGACCCAGTACTTC.

V and J are TRBV2 and TRBJ1-1; 7 bases agree with TRBD1. From germline, CDR1 is SNHLY and CDR2 FYNNEI. The CDR3 loop spans 13 amino acids. V lost 6 bases to trimming and J lost 5 bases; unmatched junction nucleotides: 6. The CDR3 here is CASRSDRQTEAFF. CDR3 nucleotide sequence: TGTGCCAGCAGATCGGACAGGCAAACTGAAGCTTTCTTT.

This clonotype was picked up a small number of times. The chain joins TRBV20-1 to TRBJ2-3; no firm D call. In germline, CDR1 is DFQATT, CDR2 SNEGSKA (reference sequence). With 0 bases removed from V and 1 base from J, the gap between germline ends came to 8 bases. The CDR3 extends over 14 amino acids. The CDR3: CSAREAGRTDTQYF. The CDR3 coding sequence is TGCAGTGCTAGAGAGGCAGGCCGCACAGATACGCAGTATTTT.

The chain joins TRBV18 to TRBJ2-7, with TRBD1 matching over 8 bases. The CDR3 runs to 13 residues. Looked up from germline, CDR1 is KGHSH and CDR2 is LQKENI. Trimming took 4 bases from V and 6 from J; bases not matched to a gene: 5. The CDR3 DNA is TGTGCCAGCTCACGCGGACAGGGTTCCGAGCAGTACTTC. Its protein product is CASSRGQGSEQYF.

The CDR3 protein is CASSQDWTEGTEAFF. As DNA, the CDR3 is TGTGCCAGCAGCCAAGATTGGACCGAGGGCACTGAAGCTTTCTTT. The chain recombines TRBV4-2 with TRBJ1-1; D gene unclear. The ends were cut back, 0 bases at V and 4 bases at J, with 12 bases in the middle. Germline lookup yields CDR1 LGHNA and CDR2 YNFKEQ. The CDR3 runs 15 residues.

This chain links TRBV20-1 with TRBJ2-1; perhaps D is TRBD1 or TRBD2 (5 bases each). Between the trimmed V and J ends, which lost 3 bases and 10 bases, there was a span of 19 bases. This CDR3 is 14 amino acids long. Germline-derived CDR1 and CDR2 are DFQATT and SNEGSKA (reference sequence). CDR3 DNA sequence: TGCAGTGCTAGGAAGCAGGGAGTCCTCGGGGAGCAGTTCTTC. Its protein product is CSARKQGVLGEQFF.

This clonotype has only a few counts. This rearrangement joins TRBV12-3 or TRBV12-4 to TRBJ2-2, with 7 bases lining up with TRBD1. Germline trimming cut 4 bases from V and 2 bases from J; bases unmatched to any gene: 7. The CDR3 contains 16 residues. The CDR3 reads CASSSAGTDNTGELFF. CDR3 coding DNA: TGTGCCAGCAGTTCCGCCGGGACAGATAACACCGGGGAGCTGTTTTTT.

The V call is TRBV6-5, the J call TRBJ2-2, with TRBD2 matching 7 bases. Germline trimming cut 2 bases from V and 5 bases from J; bases unmatched to any gene: 5. This CDR3 is built from 15 residues. CDR1 is MNHEY and CDR2 is SVGAGI in the germline V gene. The CDR3 coding sequence is TGTGCCAGCAGTTACCTCGGGACTAAAACCGGGGAGCTGTTTTTT. This gives the protein CASSYLGTKTGELFF.

This clonotype appeared a few times. The rearrangement joins TRBV6-2 or TRBV6-3 to TRBJ2-7; D unresolved. The CDR3 sequence is 15 residues long. Germline V gene sequence: CDR1 MNHEY, CDR2 SVGEGT. Trimming took 2 bases from V and 6 from J, leaving 17 bases between them. The CDR3 DNA reads TGTGCCAGCAGTTACGCACCACCGGCGGTGGCCGAGCAGTACTTC. It is translated as CASSYAPPAVAEQYF.

This clonotype came up many times. The chain joins TRBV7-3 to TRBJ1-3; perhaps TRBD1 as D (6 bases). Per germline, CDR1 SGHTA and CDR2 FQGTGA. This CDR3 comprises 14 residues. Trimming removed 10 bases at V and 3 bases at J, with 16 bases between. This CDR3 reads CATRGQYDGNTIYF. The CDR3, as DNA: TGTGCCACCAGAGGACAGTATGATGGAAACACCATATATTTT. The full variable domain, in which reference TRBV7-3 and TRBJ1-3 provide the parts outside the CDR3, is GAGVSQTPSNKVTEKGKYVELRCDPISGHTALYWYRQSLGQGPEFLIYFQGTGAADDSGLPNDRFFAVRPEGSVSTLKIQRTERGDSAVYLCATRGQYDGNTIYFGEGSWLTVV.

The rearrangement links TRBV20-1 to TRBJ2-5, with D perhaps TRBD2 (6 bases). In germline, CDR1 is DFQATT, CDR2 SNEGSKA (reference sequence). The V end lost 4 bases, the J end lost 1 base, and 16 bases lay between the germline ends. The CDR3 spans 15 residues. This chain's CDR3 is CSAIGLAIGQETQYF. The CDR3 DNA reads as TGCAGTGCTATAGGGCTAGCGATCGGCCAAGAGACCCAGTACTTC.

V gene TRBV6-4 combines with J gene TRBJ2-3; no reliable D call. CDR1 and CDR2 from the germline V gene are MRHNA and SNTAGT. V lost 2 bases and J 2 bases, leaving 11 bases between the germline ends. The CDR3 is 15 residues long. The CDR3 region is CASSDSKEHTDTQYF. The CDR3 DNA sequence: TGTGCCAGCAGTGACAGTAAAGAACACACAGATACGCAGTATTTT.

V usage is TRBV12-5 and J usage is TRBJ2-7; 8 bases align to TRBD1. With 6 bases clipped from V and 3 bases from J, the junction kept 7 bases outside the gene matches. Looked up from germline, CDR1 is LGHNT and CDR2 is FRNRAP. This CDR3 region has 14 residues. The CDR3 bases are TGTGCTAGTGGACAGGACAGGGTTTTCTACGAGCAGTACTTC. This translates into CASGQDRVFYEQYF.

The rearrangement uses TRBV18 and TRBJ1-2; perhaps TRBD1 as D (5 bases). This CDR3 contains 13 residues. V lost 2 bases and J 5 bases, leaving 9 bases between the germline ends. Germline V CDR1 and CDR2: KGHSH, LQKENI. CDR3 nucleotide sequence: TGTGCCAGCTCACCAGGGGGAGAATATGGCTACACCTTC. It codes for CASSPGGEYGYTF.

The V gene is TRBV18, the J gene TRBJ1-1; no reliable D call. The germline V gene encodes CDR1 KGHSH and CDR2 LQKENI. Deletions cut 2 bases from V and 2 bases from J, with 9 bases between. The CDR3 is 14 amino acids. CDR3: CASSPTTVNTEAFF. DNA of the CDR3: TGTGCCAGCTCACCAACTACAGTAAACACTGAAGCTTTCTTT.

The chain employs TRBV7-9 and TRBJ2-5; D uncertain. The V gene's germline CDR1 is SEHNR and CDR2 FQNEAQ (reference sequence). This CDR3 spans 12 amino acids. Trimming removed 4 bases at V and 1 base at J, with 4 bases between. The CDR3 region is CASSWTQETQYF. The DNA for the CDR3 is TGTGCCAGCAGCTGGACCCAAGAGACCCAGTACTTC.

The rearrangement uses TRBV5-1 and TRBJ2-3; maybe TRBD1 (6 bases). Trimming stripped 3 bases from V and 4 bases from J, with 12 bases between. CDR3 length: 14 amino acids. Germline lookup yields CDR1 SGHRS and CDR2 YFSETQ. CDR3 protein: CASSSLGGADTQYF. CDR3 DNA sequence: TGCGCCAGCAGCTCCTTAGGGGGAGCAGATACGCAGTATTTT.